This T cell receptor (beta chain) was sequenced for a study of CD8+ T cells in alopecia areata. Study context: Scoring treated patients' severity relied on the percentage of scalp area affected.

This CDR3 has 13 amino acids. V shed 2 bases and J 4 bases; nucleotides not matched to a gene: 1. Germline V gene sequence: CDR1 SQVTM, CDR2 ANQGSEA. Treatment meaning: oral pan-JAK inhibitor, 5-10 mg twice daily. Study-wide results and limits: Sequencing of scalp tissue also captures the resident alphabeta T cells of normal skin.

Points on this clone: Its target is not known.

As the sequencing template, cDNA was produced by extracting RNA and reverse transcribing it. The data were produced by immunoSEQ multiplex PCR, yet TCRdb's version contains in-frame clones alone and is incomplete. The data show approximately 170,000 clones, 45% to 65% seen once. The V call is TRBV29-1, the J call TRBJ1-5, with TRBD1 identical over 8 bases. The clonotype was recovered from a human donor with alopecia areata. The sequenced sample was CD4+ T cells sorted from blood, obtained at week 4, from a patient treated with tofacitinib. CDR3 sequence (DNA): TGCAGCGTTGAAACAGGGGGGAATCAGCCCCAGCATTTT. This codes for CSVETGGNQPQHF.